The 3 T cell receptor beta chains below come from one sample, sequenced in a study of T cells after posttransplantation cyclophosphamide. Clones were read by immunoSEQ multiplex PCR, and TCRdb kept only the in-frame ones, dropping some. The sample lists approximately 52,000 clones; around 84% were seen once. Sequences were obtained from PBMCs. These receptors were obtained from a young man with a blood cancer, CMV-positive, and with a related stem cell donor.

The V call is TRBV5-8, the J call TRBJ2-5, with TRBD2 matching over 10 bases. Germline CDR1 SGHTS, CDR2 YDEGEE. The CDR3 spans 16 residues. V was clipped by 4 bases and J by 5 bases; unmatched bases: 11. The DNA for the CDR3 is TGTGCCAGCAGCGAGAGCGGGACTAGCGTAGTTGAGACCCAGTACTTC. The encoded protein is CASSESGTSVVETQYF. Together with reference TRBV5-8 and TRBJ2-5, the CDR3 gives the full variable domain: EAGVTQSPTHLIKTRGQQATLRCSPISGHTSVYWYQQALGLGLQFLLWYDEGEERNRGNFPPRFSGRQFPNYSSELNVNALELEDSALYLCASSESGTSVVETQYFGPGTRLLVL.

The rearrangement links TRBV7-2 to TRBJ2-7; maybe TRBD1 (5 bases). The CDR3 is 13 residues long. Trimming took 4 bases from V and 3 from J, leaving 10 bases between them. Germline values: CDR1 SGHTA, CDR2 FQGNSA. CDR3 DNA sequence: TGTGCCAGCAGCTCCGGAAGGGGCTACGAGCAGTACTTC. Residues: CASSSGRGYEQYF.

CDR3 in amino acids: CAWRFPGGMETQYF. The CDR3 DNA reads TGTGCCTGGAGGTTCCCCGGGGGTATGGAGACCCAGTACTTC. The chain uses TRBV30 and TRBJ2-5; tentative D call: TRBD2 (6 bases). Germline CDR1 reads GTSNPN; CDR2 reads SVGIG (reference sequence). V was trimmed by 3 bases and J by 5 bases, leaving 16 bases between them. The CDR3 runs to 14 residues.